A selection of T cell receptor beta chains follows, all from one sample in a study of T cells in Graves' hyperthyroidism and ophthalmopathy. TCRdb fed the multiplex PCR reads into MiXCR, producing one record per CDR3 protein. The sample includes roughly 740,000 distinct CDR3 sequences, 16% of them seen just once. Sequences were obtained from blood. The receptors stem from a man in his late teens or twenties with Graves' hyperthyroidism. CDR3s include the opening cysteine and the closing phenylalanine or tryptophan. Fields, in order: D gene, J gene, clone size, V gene, CDR3 DNA, CDR3 protein. D genes are given only for firm matches. Size tells how often a clone was seen (once, few, many) or the class of an expanded clone, and some rows leave it out.

d_call: NA
j_call: TRBJ2-7
clone_size: many
v_call: TRBV12-3/TRBV12-4
cdr3_nt: TGTGCCAGCAGTTCTTGGGTGGGCGGTGGGGACGAGCAGTACTTC
cdr3_aa: CASSSWVGGGDEQYF

d_call: TRBD2
j_call: TRBJ2-1
clone_size: NA
v_call: TRBV30
cdr3_nt: TGTGCCTGGAGTGTTGGGGAGGGCCTAGAGCAGTTCTTC
cdr3_aa: CAWSVGEGLEQFF

d_call: NA
j_call: TRBJ2-2
clone_size: once
v_call: TRBV5-1
cdr3_nt: TGCGCCAGCAGCGTGGGAGTATCGAACACCGGGGAGCTGTTTTTT
cdr3_aa: CASSVGVSNTGELFF

d_call: NA
j_call: TRBJ1-1
clone_size: many
v_call: TRBV20-1
cdr3_nt: TGCAGTGCTAACCGCGGCGGCCCCGGCACTGAAGCTTTCTTT
cdr3_aa: CSANRGGPGTEAFF

d_call: TRBD1
j_call: TRBJ2-1
clone_size: many
v_call: TRBV2
cdr3_nt: TGTGCCAGCAGTGACATAACAATACAGGGGGAGCAGTTCTTC
cdr3_aa: CASSDITIQGEQFF

d_call: NA
j_call: TRBJ2-7
clone_size: NA
v_call: TRBV7-9
cdr3_nt: TGTGCCAGCAGCCCTAAAAGGGGGGGCGTGGGAATCGAGCAGTACTTC
cdr3_aa: CASSPKRGGVGIEQYF

d_call: TRBD1
j_call: TRBJ1-2
clone_size: few
v_call: TRBV7-9
cdr3_nt: TGTGCCAGCAGCTCGACACAGGGGGTGAACTATGGCTACACCTTC
cdr3_aa: CASSSTQGVNYGYTF

d_call: NA
j_call: TRBJ1-5
clone_size: few
v_call: TRBV6-2/TRBV6-3
cdr3_nt: TGTGCCAGCAGTTATGTGGGGACCCACCAGCCCCAGCATTTT
cdr3_aa: CASSYVGTHQPQHF

d_call: NA
j_call: TRBJ2-6
clone_size: many
v_call: TRBV11-2
cdr3_nt: TGTGCCAGCAGCTTGGGCGGGGTATCAGGGGCCAACGTCCTGACTTTC
cdr3_aa: CASSLGGVSGANVLTF

d_call: NA
j_call: TRBJ1-2
clone_size: NA
v_call: TRBV29-1
cdr3_nt: TGCAGCGTTGAAGAAGGTTTAAGAGTCCGGAACTATGGCTACACCTTC
cdr3_aa: CSVEEGLRVRNYGYTF

d_call: NA
j_call: TRBJ2-2
clone_size: NA
v_call: TRBV18
cdr3_nt: TGTGCCAGCTCACCAGGGCTGCCACTTAACACCGGGGAGCTGTTTTTT
cdr3_aa: CASSPGLPLNTGELFF

d_call: TRBD1
j_call: TRBJ2-5
clone_size: NA
v_call: TRBV28
cdr3_nt: TGTGGCAGCAGTTTGGGACAGACCCTGACGGGGAGCCAGTACTTC
cdr3_aa: CGSSLGQTLTGSQYF

d_call: TRBD2
j_call: TRBJ2-7
clone_size: many
v_call: TRBV7-9
cdr3_nt: TGTGCCAGCAGTGTCCCGAGCGGGACTCAAACCTACGAGCAGTACTTC
cdr3_aa: CASSVPSGTQTYEQYF

d_call: TRBD2
j_call: TRBJ2-1
clone_size: NA
v_call: TRBV6-1
cdr3_nt: TGTGCCAGCAGGGCTAGCGGAAACTACAATGAGCAGTTCTTC
cdr3_aa: CASRASGNYNEQFF

d_call: TRBD2
j_call: TRBJ2-7
clone_size: many
v_call: TRBV6-2/TRBV6-3
cdr3_nt: TGTGCCAGCAGTTCCCTTGGGACTAGCGGGAGTTTCGACGAGCAGTACTTC
cdr3_aa: CASSSLGTSGSFDEQYF

d_call: NA
j_call: TRBJ2-3
clone_size: NA
v_call: TRBV5-1
cdr3_nt: TGCGCCAGCAGCTTACGGGACTCCGGCACAGATACGCAGTATTTT
cdr3_aa: CASSLRDSGTDTQYF

d_call: TRBD2
j_call: TRBJ2-3
clone_size: NA
v_call: TRBV12-3/TRBV12-4
cdr3_nt: TGTGCCAGCAGTCCCCAGGCTAGCGGAGGCACAGATACGCAGTATTTT
cdr3_aa: CASSPQASGGTDTQYF

d_call: TRBD1
j_call: TRBJ2-3
clone_size: NA
v_call: TRBV12-3/TRBV12-4
cdr3_nt: TGTGCCAGCAGTTTACTGGGACAGGGGACTGAAAGCACAGATACGCAGTATTTT
cdr3_aa: CASSLLGQGTESTDTQYF

d_call: NA
j_call: TRBJ2-5
clone_size: NA
v_call: TRBV10-2
cdr3_nt: TGCGCCAGCAGTGGGTGGGGGGGCGGCTCTCAAGAGACCCAGTACTTC
cdr3_aa: CASSGWGGGSQETQYF

d_call: NA
j_call: TRBJ2-7
clone_size: many
v_call: TRBV20-1
cdr3_nt: TGCAGTGCTAGAGATCGGGGGCAGGGGGGTTACGAGCAGTACTTC
cdr3_aa: CSARDRGQGGYEQYF

d_call: TRBD1
j_call: TRBJ1-2
clone_size: few
v_call: TRBV19
cdr3_nt: TGTGCCAGTACTTGGGACAGCGGAAACTATGGCTACACCTTC
cdr3_aa: CASTWDSGNYGYTF

d_call: NA
j_call: TRBJ2-1
clone_size: NA
v_call: TRBV18
cdr3_nt: TGTGCCAGCTCACCGGGACGGAACAATGAGCAGTTCTTC
cdr3_aa: CASSPGRNNEQFF

d_call: TRBD2
j_call: TRBJ2-1
clone_size: NA
v_call: TRBV29-1
cdr3_nt: TGCAGCGTTGAAGTTGTTGGGACTAGCGGGAGTGGTGAGCAGTTCTTC
cdr3_aa: CSVEVVGTSGSGEQFF

d_call: NA
j_call: TRBJ2-6
clone_size: NA
v_call: TRBV5-6
cdr3_nt: TGTGCCAGCAGCTTGGAGCCTACCTCTGGGGCCAACGTCCTGACTTTC
cdr3_aa: CASSLEPTSGANVLTF

d_call: NA
j_call: TRBJ2-4
clone_size: NA
v_call: TRBV20-1
cdr3_nt: TGCAGCTCACTTGGGGACTTCGGAGCCAAAAACATTCAGTACTTC
cdr3_aa: CSSLGDFGAKNIQYF

d_call: NA
j_call: TRBJ2-1
clone_size: many
v_call: TRBV28
cdr3_nt: TGTGCCAGCAGTGAAGCGGTCTACAATGAGCAGTTCTTC
cdr3_aa: CASSEAVYNEQFF

d_call: NA
j_call: TRBJ2-7
clone_size: few
v_call: TRBV10-1
cdr3_nt: TGCGCCAGCAGTGAGATGATAGGGGTCGAGCAGTACTTC
cdr3_aa: CASSEMIGVEQYF

d_call: TRBD1
j_call: TRBJ2-1
clone_size: many
v_call: TRBV6-1
cdr3_nt: TGTGCCAGCATTTCCGGGACAGTATCCAATGAGCAGTTCTTC
cdr3_aa: CASISGTVSNEQFF

d_call: TRBD2
j_call: TRBJ2-7
clone_size: many
v_call: TRBV28
cdr3_nt: TGTGCCAGCAGTTTACCGGGACTAGCGAGCTCCTACGAGCAGTACTTC
cdr3_aa: CASSLPGLASSYEQYF

d_call: NA
j_call: TRBJ1-2
clone_size: many
v_call: TRBV2
cdr3_nt: TGTGCCAGCACCCTAGCCGGGGAAGAGTATGGCTACACCTTC
cdr3_aa: CASTLAGEEYGYTF

d_call: NA
j_call: TRBJ2-1
clone_size: NA
v_call: TRBV20-1
cdr3_nt: TGCAGTGCTAGAGTGGGACCACATGAGCAGTTCTTC
cdr3_aa: CSARVGPHEQFF

d_call: NA
j_call: TRBJ1-6
clone_size: many
v_call: TRBV30
cdr3_nt: TGTGCCTGGAGACCCCTCGGGTCACCCCTCCACTTT
cdr3_aa: CAWRPLGSPLHF

d_call: NA
j_call: TRBJ1-2
clone_size: many
v_call: TRBV27
cdr3_nt: TGTGCCAGCAGTTTATTTCAGGGACTCCCGTATGGCTACACCTTC
cdr3_aa: CASSLFQGLPYGYTF

d_call: TRBD1
j_call: TRBJ1-1
clone_size: many
v_call: TRBV12-3/TRBV12-4
cdr3_nt: TGTGCCAGCAGGAGGGACAGGGTTATGAACACTGAAGCTTTCTTT
cdr3_aa: CASRRDRVMNTEAFF

d_call: NA
j_call: TRBJ1-6
clone_size: many
v_call: TRBV28
cdr3_nt: TGTGCCAGCAGTTTCCTTAGTCCCAATTCACCCCTCCACTTT
cdr3_aa: CASSFLSPNSPLHF

d_call: NA
j_call: TRBJ1-5
clone_size: many
v_call: TRBV9
cdr3_nt: TGTGCCAGCAGCGTACGGCCCCTGAACTGGCCCCAGCATTTT
cdr3_aa: CASSVRPLNWPQHF

d_call: NA
j_call: TRBJ1-2
clone_size: few
v_call: TRBV6-5
cdr3_nt: TGTGCCAGCAGTTCGGGGGCGCGTAGTCTTGGCTACACCTTC
cdr3_aa: CASSSGARSLGYTF

d_call: NA
j_call: TRBJ2-7
clone_size: many
v_call: TRBV28
cdr3_nt: TGTGCCAGCAGTTTATTATCGACGGTTTCTGTGCAGTACTTC
cdr3_aa: CASSLLSTVSVQYF

d_call: NA
j_call: TRBJ1-6
clone_size: NA
v_call: TRBV30
cdr3_nt: TGTGCCTGGATAGAGAGGGGTTTGGGTTCACCCCTCCACTTT
cdr3_aa: CAWIERGLGSPLHF

d_call: TRBD2
j_call: TRBJ2-7
clone_size: few
v_call: TRBV18
cdr3_nt: TGTGCCAGCTCTTCCCGGACTAGCGGGCCTGGGACCTACGAGCAGTACTTC
cdr3_aa: CASSSRTSGPGTYEQYF

d_call: TRBD1
j_call: TRBJ2-1
clone_size: many
v_call: TRBV6-1
cdr3_nt: TGTGCCAGCAGAGACCCAGACAGGGGGGCCTACAATGAGCAGTTCTTC
cdr3_aa: CASRDPDRGAYNEQFF

d_call: TRBD1
j_call: TRBJ2-7
clone_size: many
v_call: TRBV7-2
cdr3_nt: TGTGCCAGCAGCGAAAACAGGGGGATCTACGAGCAGTACTTC
cdr3_aa: CASSENRGIYEQYF

d_call: NA
j_call: TRBJ1-2
clone_size: NA
v_call: TRBV12-3/TRBV12-4
cdr3_nt: TGTGCCAGCAGTTTCTCGGTAGCGCAGCCCTATGGCTACACCTTC
cdr3_aa: CASSFSVAQPYGYTF

d_call: NA
j_call: TRBJ2-7
clone_size: NA
v_call: TRBV7-9
cdr3_nt: TGTGCCAGCAGCAACGGACCGTTAGGCGAGCAGTACTTC
cdr3_aa: CASSNGPLGEQYF

d_call: TRBD2
j_call: TRBJ2-1
clone_size: NA
v_call: TRBV4-3
cdr3_nt: TGCGCCAGCAGCCAAGGAGTAGCGGGACTGAATGAGCAGTTCTTC
cdr3_aa: CASSQGVAGLNEQFF

d_call: TRBD2
j_call: TRBJ2-5
clone_size: many
v_call: TRBV28
cdr3_nt: TGTGCCAGCAGTACGCCCCTGACTAGCGGGGACCGAGAGACCCAGTACTTC
cdr3_aa: CASSTPLTSGDRETQYF

d_call: NA
j_call: TRBJ2-5
clone_size: many
v_call: TRBV10-3
cdr3_nt: TGTGCCATCAGCGGGCAGGGGGGGAACCCCTATATACAGTACTTC
cdr3_aa: CAISGQGGNPYIQYF

d_call: NA
j_call: TRBJ1-2
clone_size: NA
v_call: TRBV2
cdr3_nt: TGTGCCAGCAGTGAAGAACAGATCTATGGCTACACCTTC
cdr3_aa: CASSEEQIYGYTF

d_call: TRBD2
j_call: TRBJ2-3
clone_size: many
v_call: TRBV18
cdr3_nt: TGTGCCAGCTCACCCCAGCGGGACCGCCAGGGAGATACGCAGTATTTT
cdr3_aa: CASSPQRDRQGDTQYF

d_call: NA
j_call: TRBJ2-2
clone_size: few
v_call: TRBV24-1
cdr3_nt: TGTGCCACCAGAAGCCAAACTCTCACCGGGGAGCTGTTTTTT
cdr3_aa: CATRSQTLTGELFF

d_call: NA
j_call: TRBJ1-5
clone_size: NA
v_call: TRBV20-1
cdr3_nt: TGCAGTGCTAGAGAACAACCCGTGGGCAATCAGCCCCAGCATTTT
cdr3_aa: CSAREQPVGNQPQHF

d_call: TRBD2
j_call: TRBJ2-1
clone_size: many
v_call: TRBV12-3/TRBV12-4
cdr3_nt: TGTGCCAGCAGTTGGCGGGAGGGTGGTGAGCAGTTCTTC
cdr3_aa: CASSWREGGEQFF

d_call: TRBD1
j_call: TRBJ2-7
clone_size: NA
v_call: TRBV28
cdr3_nt: TGTGCCAGCAGTTTATTCGGACAGGGGGCGCAGCAGTACTTC
cdr3_aa: CASSLFGQGAQQYF

d_call: TRBD2
j_call: TRBJ2-5
clone_size: NA
v_call: TRBV9
cdr3_nt: TGTGCCAGCAGCTTCCAGCGGGGGGAGCTGGAGACCCAGTACTTC
cdr3_aa: CASSFQRGELETQYF

d_call: NA
j_call: TRBJ2-1
clone_size: few
v_call: TRBV20-1
cdr3_nt: TGCAGTGCTTTAGCGCCCCAGAGCTACAATGAGCAGTTCTTC
cdr3_aa: CSALAPQSYNEQFF